Each of the 9 T cell receptor beta chains below was sequenced from the same sample in a study of beta chain features in type 1 diabetes. General observations from the study: Patients with Type 1 diabetes showed moderately but significantly shorter TCRB CDR3s in all four CD4+ subsets.

Which antigens these TCRs recognize remains unknown. The isolated RNA, all of it, was reverse transcribed, so expressed TCRB transcripts were what got sequenced. Sequenced by immunoSEQ multiplex PCR; TCRdb stores in-frame clones only, minus some. Among about 370,000 clones listed, 8.5% to 10% were seen once. Sample: central memory CD4+ T cells from blood. The source of these receptors is a man younger than 45 with type 1 diabetes.

Ten or more counts support this clone. The V call is TRBV10-3, the J call TRBJ2-5; a weak D match, TRBD1 (6 bases). The CDR3 is 13 amino acids. Looked up from germline, CDR1 is ENHRY and CDR2 is SYGVKD. The V gene lost 9 bases and the J gene lost 1 base, with 12 bases spanning the gap. CDR3 coding DNA: TGTGCCATGCACAGGGAACCCCAAGAGACCCAGTACTTC. It yields the protein CAMHREPQETQYF.

The chain is built from TRBV5-1 and TRBJ2-7, with D perhaps matching TRBD1 or TRBD2 (5 bases each). Germline values: CDR1 SGHRS, CDR2 YFSETQ. This CDR3 is built from 13 residues. V lost 0 bases and J lost 6, with 10 bases in between. CDR3 loop: CASSLAGTPEQYF. The CDR3 DNA reads TGCGCCAGCAGCTTGGCCGGGACCCCCGAGCAGTACTTC.

A few counts support this clone. The chain joins TRBV4-1 to TRBJ1-5, with D hard to call. CDR3 length equals 16 residues. The germline CDR1 and CDR2 sequences are MGHRA and YSYEKL. V was cut by 0 bases and J by 7 bases, with 16 bases left in between. This CDR3 is CASSQDESAGGQPQHF. The CDR3 DNA follows: TGCGCCAGCAGCCAAGATGAATCGGCAGGCGGACAGCCCCAGCATTTT.

This clone came up a few times. The chain combines TRBV5-1 with TRBJ2-1, with D possibly being TRBD1 (5 bases). V lost 0 bases to trimming and J lost 5 bases, with 6 bases between them. This CDR3 comprises 13 residues. Germline lookup yields CDR1 SGHRS and CDR2 YFSETQ. CDR3: CASSLEGDNEQFF. The CDR3 DNA is TGCGCCAGCAGCTTGGAAGGGGACAATGAGCAGTTCTTC.

The chain links TRBV5-1 to TRBJ2-3; D may be TRBD1 or TRBD2 (6 bases each). The CDR3 extends over 14 amino acids. In germline, CDR1 is SGHRS, CDR2 YFSETQ. The V end was cut by 4 bases, the J end by 5 bases, with 14 bases between. Here the CDR3 reads CASSTQGGRDTQYF. CDR3 nucleotides: TGCGCCAGCAGCACACAAGGGGGGCGAGATACGCAGTATTTT.

This clone has at least ten counts. The V call is TRBV29-1, the J call TRBJ1-2, with a tentative D call TRBD1 (5 bases). The V end was cut by 3 bases, the J end by 3 bases, with 8 bases between. The CDR3 runs 12 residues. Germline lookup yields CDR1 SQVTM and CDR2 ANQGSEA. CDR3 sequence: CSVDQGDYGYTF. CDR3 coding DNA: TGCAGCGTTGATCAGGGTGACTATGGCTACACCTTC.

The table lists this clone with many counts. This chain joins TRBV7-2 and TRBJ2-3; 11 bases are a match to TRBD2. The CDR3 totals 14 residues. Looked up from germline, CDR1 is SGHTA and CDR2 is FQGNSA. Trimming at V came to 5 bases and at J to 5 bases, leaving 3 bases not matched to a gene. The CDR3 sequence is CASSTSGGGDTQYF. For the CDR3, the DNA is TGTGCCAGCAGCACTAGCGGGGGTGGAGATACGCAGTATTTT.

In its sample, this clone was seen a few times. J is TRBJ1-5 and V is TRBV27; 9 positions match TRBD1. The CDR3 is made up of 17 amino acids. Germline CDR1 reads MNHEY; CDR2 reads SMNVEV (reference sequence). The V segment lost 5 bases and the J segment 0 bases; nucleotides outside the gene matches: 8. The chain's CDR3 is CASSLGTGMGSNQPQHF. CDR3 sequence (DNA): TGTGCCAGCAGTCTCGGGACAGGGATGGGTAGCAATCAGCCCCAGCATTTT.

This rearrangement joins TRBV2 to TRBJ2-5; D might be TRBD1 (6 bases). The tail of the sequence fits TRBJ2-7 better, so the J call may be wrong. Germline V lookup: CDR1 SNHLY, CDR2 FYNNEI. This CDR3 is built from 14 residues. Here the CDR3 DNA reads TGTGCCAGTCGGAACAGGGACCTCTCCTACGAGCAGTACTTC. Translation: CASRNRDLSYEQYF.